This T cell receptor beta chain is from a study of lymphopenia after photon versus proton radiotherapy. The study, taken as a whole, reports: Post-nadir diversity loss with photons came from oligoclonal expansion, particularly CD8+ Temra cells.

Using immunoSEQ multiplex PCR, the repertoire was profiled, and TCRdb retains in-frame clones only, with some absent. The data contain tens of thousands of clones, roughly 90% of them singletons. CDR3 size: 15 residues. Germline V gives CDR1 SGDLS, CDR2 YYNGEE. With 4 bases removed from V and 1 base from J, the gap between germline ends came to 12 bases. Remarks on this clone: Its specificity is unknown.

This clonotype originated in a woman aged 45-59 years with cholangiocarcinoma. Here the sequenced sample was peripheral blood, taken from a patient treated with photon-based radiotherapy. The chain uses TRBV9 and TRBJ2-1, with D possibly matching TRBD1 (6 bases). DNA of the CDR3: TGTGCCAGCAGCAACAGGGTTGGGTCCTACAATGAGCAGTTCTTC. Translation: CASSNRVGSYNEQFF.